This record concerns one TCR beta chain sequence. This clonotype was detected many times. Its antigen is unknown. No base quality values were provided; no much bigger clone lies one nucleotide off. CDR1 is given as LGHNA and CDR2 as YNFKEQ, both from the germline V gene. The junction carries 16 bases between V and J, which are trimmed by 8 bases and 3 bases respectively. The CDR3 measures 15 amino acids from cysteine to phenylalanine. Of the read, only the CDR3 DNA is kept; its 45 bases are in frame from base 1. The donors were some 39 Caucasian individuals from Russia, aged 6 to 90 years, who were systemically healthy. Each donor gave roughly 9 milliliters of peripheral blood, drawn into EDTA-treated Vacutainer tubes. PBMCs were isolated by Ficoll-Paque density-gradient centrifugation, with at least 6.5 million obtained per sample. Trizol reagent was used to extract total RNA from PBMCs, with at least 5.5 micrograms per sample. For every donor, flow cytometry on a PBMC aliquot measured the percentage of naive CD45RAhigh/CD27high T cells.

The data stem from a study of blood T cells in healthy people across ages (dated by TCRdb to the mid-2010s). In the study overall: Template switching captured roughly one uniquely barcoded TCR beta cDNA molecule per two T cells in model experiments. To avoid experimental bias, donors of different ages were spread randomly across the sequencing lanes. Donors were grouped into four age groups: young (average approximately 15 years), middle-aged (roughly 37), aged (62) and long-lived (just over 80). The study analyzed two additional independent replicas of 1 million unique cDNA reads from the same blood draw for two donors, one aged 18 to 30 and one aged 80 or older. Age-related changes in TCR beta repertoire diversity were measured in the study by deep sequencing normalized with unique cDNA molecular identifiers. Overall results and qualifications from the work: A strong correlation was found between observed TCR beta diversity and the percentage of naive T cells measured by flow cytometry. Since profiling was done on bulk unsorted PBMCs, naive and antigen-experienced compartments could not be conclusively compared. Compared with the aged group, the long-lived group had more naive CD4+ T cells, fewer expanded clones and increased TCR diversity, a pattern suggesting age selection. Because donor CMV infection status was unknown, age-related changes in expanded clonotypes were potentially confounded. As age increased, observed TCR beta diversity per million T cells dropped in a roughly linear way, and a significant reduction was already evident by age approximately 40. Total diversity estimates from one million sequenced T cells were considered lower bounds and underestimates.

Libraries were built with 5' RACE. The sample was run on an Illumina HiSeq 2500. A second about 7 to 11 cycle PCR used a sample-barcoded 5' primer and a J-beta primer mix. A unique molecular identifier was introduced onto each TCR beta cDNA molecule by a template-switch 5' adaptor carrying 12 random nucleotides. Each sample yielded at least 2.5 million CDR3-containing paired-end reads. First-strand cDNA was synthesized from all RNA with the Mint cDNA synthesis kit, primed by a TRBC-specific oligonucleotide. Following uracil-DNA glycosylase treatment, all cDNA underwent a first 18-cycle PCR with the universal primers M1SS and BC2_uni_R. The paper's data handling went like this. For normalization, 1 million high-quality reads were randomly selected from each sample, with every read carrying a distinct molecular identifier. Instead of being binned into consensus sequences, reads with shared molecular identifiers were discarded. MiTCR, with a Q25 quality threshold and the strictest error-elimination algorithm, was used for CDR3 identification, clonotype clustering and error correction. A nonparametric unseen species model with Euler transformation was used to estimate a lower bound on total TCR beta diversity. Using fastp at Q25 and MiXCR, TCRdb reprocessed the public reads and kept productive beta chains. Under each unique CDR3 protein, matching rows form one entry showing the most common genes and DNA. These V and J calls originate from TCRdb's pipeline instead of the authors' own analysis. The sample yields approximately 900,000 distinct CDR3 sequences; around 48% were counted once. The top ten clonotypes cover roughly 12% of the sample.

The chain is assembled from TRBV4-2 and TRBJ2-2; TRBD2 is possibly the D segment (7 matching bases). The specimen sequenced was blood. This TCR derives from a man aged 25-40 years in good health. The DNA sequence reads TGTGCCAGCCGCCGTGGAGGGGGGGACACCGGGGAGCTGTTTTTT. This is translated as CASRRGGGDTGELFF.